The 22 T cell receptor beta chains listed next were all sequenced from one sample in a study of blood T cell repertoires in COVID-19 (dated by TCRdb to 2018 to 2020). The receptor library was made with the immunoSEQ multiplex PCR assay. TCRdb holds this immuneACCESS table with in-frame rearrangements only. Some clones are missing; in checked studies, unresolved V genes explain under half, and the rest has no known cause. This sample has some 31,000 clones in its table, and 90% of those were observed once. The top ten constitute around 1.5% of the sample. The sequencing sample was made of peripheral blood. The receptors shown here come from a man in his 60s with active COVID-19.

V is TRBV2 and J is TRBJ2-1, with 7 bases identical to TRBD2. There are 21 residues in the CDR3. Germline V gene sequence: CDR1 SNHLY, CDR2 FYNNEI. The CDR3 here is CAMGSRASSMGNSGNYNEQFF. CDR3 nucleotides: TGTGCTATGGGTAGCAGGGCTAGTAGTATGGGGAACAGCGGGAACTACAATGAGCAGTTCTTC.

Regarding this clone: At one end the junction does not follow the germline gene, possibly because of a read error. This chain joins TRBV7-7 and TRBJ2-5, with 7 bases that match TRBD1. This CDR3 is built from 16 residues. Germline V gene lookup returns CDR1 SSHAT and CDR2 FNYEAQ (reference sequence). CDR3 bases: TGTGCTAGCAGCTTAGGGGACAGATCCTTAGGGGAGACCCAGTACTTC. This translates into CASSLGDRSLGETQYF.

The chain recombines TRBV27 with TRBJ2-5, with D maybe TRBD2 (8 bases). The germline gives CDR1 MNHEY, CDR2 SMNVEV (reference sequence). The CDR3 has 19 amino acids. V was shortened by 2 bases and J by 7 bases, with 29 bases between the two germline ends. The CDR3 spells CASSLRVPRTGSGAVTQYF. The CDR3 region has the DNA TGTGCCAGCAGTTTAAGGGTACCCCGGACAGGTAGCGGGGCGGTGACCCAGTACTTC.

The CDR3 sequence is CATSRDGNRADYGYTF. The CDR3 coding sequence is TGTGCCACCAGCAGAGATGGGAACAGGGCGGACTATGGCTACACCTTC. The chain is built from TRBV15 and TRBJ1-2; a possible D gene is TRBD1 (6 bases). The CDR3 totals 16 residues. With 0 bases removed from V and 3 bases from J, the gap between germline ends came to 14 bases. Per the germline V gene, CDR1 is LNHNV and CDR2 is YYDKDF (reference sequence).

The V gene is TRBV6-5, the J gene TRBJ2-2; 7 bases line up with TRBD1. The CDR3 totals 15 residues. The germline CDR1 and CDR2 sequences are MNHEY and SVGAGI. V lost 10 bases to trimming and J lost 1 base; unmatched junction nucleotides: 9. CDR3 loop: CATERGQLNTGELFF. The CDR3 bases are TGTGCCACCGAGAGGGGACAGTTGAACACCGGGGAGCTGTTTTTT.

The rearrangement links TRBV29-1 to TRBJ1-2; perhaps TRBD1 as D (6 bases). Germline V lookup: CDR1 SQVTM, CDR2 ANQGSEA. The CDR3 totals 12 residues. V dropped 7 bases and J dropped 6 bases, with 15 bases sitting between them. DNA of the CDR3: TGCAGCGCCACCCTTGGGGGCGATGGCTACACCTTC. It codes for CSATLGGDGYTF.

V gene TRBV3-1 (or the pseudogene TRBV3-2) combines with J gene TRBJ1-6, with D maybe TRBD1 (5 bases). Trimming left V 1 base short and J 5 bases short, with 15 bases between. The CDR3 totals 17 residues. CDR1 LGHDT and CDR2 YNNKEL come from the germline V gene (reference sequence). The CDR3 DNA sequence: TGTGCCAGCAGCCAAGTAGGGGCAGGGCAGGATAATTCACCCCTCCACTTT. This encodes CASSQVGAGQDNSPLHF.

The chain links TRBV27 to TRBJ2-1, with D tentatively TRBD1 (6 bases). The germline CDR1 and CDR2 sequences are MNHEY and SMNVEV (reference sequence). This CDR3 is 15 amino acids long. V lost 6 bases, J lost 3 bases, and 15 bases lay in between. The CDR3 here is CASRLKEDSYNEQFF. The CDR3 nucleotides read TGTGCCAGCAGGCTAAAAGAGGACAGCTACAATGAGCAGTTCTTC.

The rearrangement uses TRBV6-2 or TRBV6-3 and TRBJ1-1, with 8 bases matching TRBD1. V lost 6 bases, J lost 6 bases, and 18 bases stayed unmatched. Germline V CDR1 and CDR2: MNHEY, SVGEGT. This CDR3 region has 17 residues. The CDR3 coding sequence is TGTGCCAGCAGCCGATGGTTACGCAGGGGGCGAAACGCTGAAGCTTTCTTT. Translating it yields CASSRWLRRGRNAEAFF.

The chain is built from TRBV30 and TRBJ1-6, with 10 nucleotides matching TRBD1. This CDR3 contains 19 residues. The germline gives CDR1 GTSNPN, CDR2 SVGIG (reference sequence). J was trimmed by 0 bases and V by 0 bases; bases with no gene match: 8. The CDR3 DNA is TGTGCCTGGAGTGTATCCTCGGGACAGGGGACCTCCTATAATTCACCCCTCCACTTT. This translates into CAWSVSSGQGTSYNSPLHF.

This clone was observed once. J is TRBJ2-5 and V is TRBV3-1 (or the pseudogene TRBV3-2); 9 nucleotides match TRBD1. After removal of 4 bases from V and 9 bases from J, the junction contained 12 bases not matched to a gene. CDR3 size: 15 residues. CDR1 LGHDT and CDR2 YNNKEL come from the germline V gene (reference sequence). The CDR3 DNA reads as TGTGCCAGCAGCCTCCACCCGACGACAGGGGGGGCCCAGTACTTC. Its translation: CASSLHPTTGGAQYF.

The chain employs TRBV6-6 and TRBJ1-2, with 7 bases identical to TRBD1. This CDR3 is built from 16 residues. Losses at the gene ends were 7 bases for V and 0 bases for J; bases not matched to a gene: 11. The V gene's germline CDR1 is MNHNY and CDR2 SVGAGI (reference sequence). In DNA form, the CDR3 reads TGTGCCAGCACCCAGGGGGAAGGGAGAGCTAACTATGGCTACACCTTC. This codes for CASTQGEGRANYGYTF.

The V call is TRBV7-3, the J call TRBJ1-1, with D uncertain. The CDR3 loop spans 14 amino acids. The germline V gene encodes CDR1 SGHTA and CDR2 FQGTGA. V lost 4 bases and J 3 bases, leaving 12 bases between the germline ends. The CDR3 DNA sequence: TGTGCCAGCAGCTGGAACGGGGAGGACACTGAAGCTTTCTTT. This translates into CASSWNGEDTEAFF.

This clone occurred a few times. The chain recombines TRBV19 with TRBJ1-1, with D perhaps TRBD1 (5 bases). Per the germline V gene, CDR1 is LNHDA and CDR2 is SQIVND (reference sequence). V lost 3 bases and J 6 bases, leaving 11 bases between the germline ends. CDR3 length equals 13 residues. CDR3 in DNA: TGTGCCAGTAGTATTCAGCAGGGTGCTGAAGCTTTCTTT. Its translation: CASSIQQGAEAFF. Full variable domain (rest looked up from reference TRBV19 and TRBJ1-1): DGGITQSPKYLFRKEGQNVTLSCEQNLNHDAMYWYRQDPGQGLRLIYYSQIVNDFQKGDIAEGYSVSREKKESFPLTVTSAQKNPTAFYLCASSIQQGAEAFFGQGTRLTVV.

The chain employs TRBV5-1 and TRBJ1-4; D may be TRBD1 (5 bases). CDR1 is SGHRS, CDR2 YFSETQ, per germline. V was cut by 0 bases and J by 8 bases, with 17 bases left in between. CDR3 size: 16 residues. CDR3 in amino acids: CASSLASGGLGEKLFF. DNA for the CDR3: TGCGCCAGCAGCTTGGCCTCGGGGGGATTAGGCGAAAAACTGTTTTTT.

The chain combines TRBV5-8 with TRBJ1-1, with 9 bases aligning to TRBD1. The germline gives CDR1 SGHTS, CDR2 YDEGEE. V was clipped by 3 bases and J by 5 bases; unmatched bases: 8. This CDR3 has 15 residues. The CDR3 sequence is CASSWADRGWTEAFF. CDR3 nucleotide sequence: TGTGCCAGCAGCTGGGCGGACAGGGGTTGGACTGAAGCTTTCTTT.

J is TRBJ1-5 and V is TRBV28; 7 nucleotides match TRBD1. The germline V gene has CDR1 MDHEN and CDR2 SYDVKM. V trimming: 10 bases; J trimming: 2 bases; junction bases outside the gene matches: 11. The CDR3 is 15 residues long. The CDR3 DNA sequence: TGTGCCACCCAACTCAGGGGGTCAGGCAATCAGCCCCAGCATTTT. It yields the protein CATQLRGSGNQPQHF. The whole variable domain, filled in from reference TRBV28 and TRBJ1-5, reads DVKVTQSSRYLVKRTGEKVFLECVQDMDHENMFWYRQDPGLGLRLIYFSYDVKMKEKGDIPEGYSVSREKKERFSLILESASTNQTSMYLCATQLRGSGNQPQHFGDGTRLSIL.

The V and J genes are TRBV24-1 and TRBJ2-7; maybe TRBD1 (6 bases). The V and J ends lost 3 bases and 2 bases respectively, with 10 bases between them. The germline V gene has CDR1 KGHDR and CDR2 SFDVKD. This CDR3 spans 14 amino acids. This CDR3 is CATSDPGATYEQYF. The CDR3 DNA reads TGTGCCACCAGTGATCCAGGGGCCACCTACGAGCAGTACTTC.

This chain connects TRBV6-6 to TRBJ2-3, with D maybe TRBD2 (7 bases). Trimming removed 5 bases at V and 4 bases at J, with 19 bases between. Germline CDR1 MNHNY, CDR2 SVGAGI (reference sequence). The CDR3 sequence is 16 residues long. The CDR3 region is CASSRFGGLRADTQYF. The CDR3 DNA sequence: TGTGCCAGCAGTCGATTCGGGGGGCTTAGGGCAGATACGCAGTATTTT.

The rearrangement joins TRBV11-2 to TRBJ2-5; 7 bases are a match to TRBD1. Germline V gene data show CDR1 as SGHAT and CDR2 as FQNNGV. The CDR3 spans 14 residues. The junction had 8 bases not matched to a gene; V was cut back by 5 bases and J by 5 bases. The DNA of the CDR3 is TGTGCCAGCAGCCCGGGGACAGTCGGCGAGACCCAGTACTTC. Translated: CASSPGTVGETQYF.

The rearrangement joins TRBV6-5 to TRBJ2-3; D possibly corresponds to TRBD2 (5 bases). The CDR3 totals 13 residues. Trimming took off 6 bases at V and 3 bases at J, with 10 bases between the two ends. Germline CDR1 and CDR2: MNHEY and SVGAGI. DNA for the CDR3: TGTGCCAGCAGGACGGACTTAACAGATACGCAGTATTTT. It is translated as CASRTDLTDTQYF.

The chain combines TRBV29-1 with TRBJ2-5; tentative D call: TRBD1 (6 bases). The CDR3 covers 17 residues. Deletions cut 0 bases from V and 4 bases from J, with 21 bases between. CDR1 and CDR2 from the germline V gene are SQVTM and ANQGSEA. The CDR3 protein is CSVEDWGQGQRGETQYF. The CDR3 region has the DNA TGCAGCGTTGAAGATTGGGGGCAGGGGCAACGGGGAGAGACCCAGTACTTC.